Listed below are T cell receptor beta chains from one sample, sequenced in a study of blood T cell repertoires in COVID-19. Profiled with immunoSEQ multiplex PCR; TCRdb holds only in-frame clones, not every one. This sample yields about 150,000 clones, of which nearly 80% are seen a single time; about 15% belongs to the top ten. The specimen was peripheral blood. These receptor sequences come from a woman of 80 years or more with acute or convalescent COVID-19. Both conserved end residues are part of each CDR3. Each record gives: CDR3 length, J gene, D gene, V gene, clone size, CDR3 protein, CDR3 DNA. D genes are given only for firm matches. Clone size is shown for a subset of rows, as once, few, many or a class of expanded clone.

cdr3_length: 18; j_call: TRBJ2-5; d_call: -; v_call: TRBV12-5; clone_size: -; cdr3_aa: CASGLVSRGVGFQETQYF; cdr3_nt: TGTGCTAGTGGTTTGGTTTCCAGGGGGGTGGGTTTCCAAGAGACCCAGTACTTC
cdr3_length: 13; j_call: TRBJ1-2; d_call: TRBD1; v_call: TRBV30; clone_size: once; cdr3_aa: CAWSATGGDGYTF; cdr3_nt: TGTGCCTGGAGTGCGACAGGGGGCGATGGCTACACCTTC
cdr3_length: 13; j_call: TRBJ1-1; d_call: -; v_call: TRBV11-2; clone_size: -; cdr3_aa: CASSPQMNTEAFF; cdr3_nt: TGTGCCAGCAGCCCCCAGATGAACACTGAAGCTTTCTTT
cdr3_length: 15; j_call: TRBJ2-2; d_call: -; v_call: TRBV2; clone_size: -; cdr3_aa: CASSVRGADTGELFF; cdr3_nt: TGTGCCAGCAGTGTTCGGGGGGCGGACACCGGGGAGCTGTTTTTT
cdr3_length: 16; j_call: TRBJ1-6; d_call: -; v_call: TRBV2; clone_size: -; cdr3_aa: CASKESGGRNNSPLHF; cdr3_nt: TGTGCCAGCAAAGAATCGGGGGGTAGGAATAATTCACCCCTCCACTTT
cdr3_length: 15; j_call: TRBJ2-3; d_call: -; v_call: TRBV7-3; clone_size: -; cdr3_aa: CASSPTGGITDTQYF; cdr3_nt: TGTGCCAGCAGCCCAACGGGCGGGATAACAGATACGCAGTATTTT
cdr3_length: 17; j_call: TRBJ2-7; d_call: -; v_call: TRBV11-2; clone_size: -; cdr3_aa: CASSPRGHTAKGYEQYF; cdr3_nt: TGTGCCAGCAGCCCGCGGGGTCATACGGCAAAGGGTTACGAGCAGTACTTC
cdr3_length: 14; j_call: TRBJ1-1; d_call: TRBD1; v_call: TRBV5-8; clone_size: -; cdr3_aa: CASSRGQIIPEAFF; cdr3_nt: TGTGCCAGCAGCCGGGGACAGATTATCCCCGAAGCTTTCTTT
cdr3_length: 13; j_call: TRBJ1-3; d_call: -; v_call: TRBV7-9; clone_size: -; cdr3_aa: CASSFGQGNTIYF; cdr3_nt: TGTGCCAGCAGCTTTGGGCAGGGAAACACCATATATTTT
cdr3_length: 14; j_call: TRBJ2-7; d_call: -; v_call: TRBV2; clone_size: -; cdr3_aa: CASRATVNSYEQYF; cdr3_nt: TGTGCCAGCAGGGCGACAGTTAACAGCTACGAGCAGTACTTC
cdr3_length: 15; j_call: TRBJ2-6; d_call: TRBD1; v_call: TRBV27; clone_size: few; cdr3_aa: CASSDRGSGANVLTF; cdr3_nt: TGTGCCAGCAGTGACAGGGGGAGCGGGGCCAACGTCCTGACTTTC